This passage covers 25 T cell receptor beta chains from one sample sequenced in a study of shared clonotypes between healthy human individuals. This table comes from immunoSEQ multiplex PCR, and its TCRdb copy is limited to in-frame clones, with some not included. The sample holds hundreds of thousands of clones; around 96% are singletons and the top ten take around 0.25%. Positive CCR7 selection of CD45RO-negative cells yielded the naive CD8 cells, and terminally differentiated effector memory CD45RA+ cells were excluded. Sequencing input: naive CD8+ T cells sorted from blood. These receptors all come from a man aged 25 to 40 in good health.

The chain employs TRBV7-9 and TRBJ2-7; TRBD2 matches at 10 bases. After removal of 4 bases from V and 2 bases from J, the junction contained 8 bases not matched to a gene. This CDR3 is 16 amino acids long. Germline CDR1 SEHNR, CDR2 FQNEAQ (reference sequence). For the CDR3, the DNA is TGTGCCAGCAGCTCCAAACTAGCGGGACTAGCCTACGAGCAGTACTTC. Its translation: CASSSKLAGLAYEQYF.

A note on this clone: The identical CDR3 is also encoded by other nucleotide sequences in the sample. The rearrangement uses TRBV28 and TRBJ2-7, with D hard to call. Germline CDR1 and CDR2: MDHEN and SYDVKM. The V end was cut by 7 bases, the J end by 1 base, with 11 bases between. This CDR3 is built from 13 residues. The CDR3 sequence is CASTDRLSYEQYF. CDR3 nucleotides: TGTGCCAGCACGGATCGATTATCCTACGAGCAGTACTTC.

The chain combines TRBV14 with TRBJ2-7; 8 positions match TRBD2. This CDR3 spans 15 amino acids. Germline V gene sequence: CDR1 SGHDN, CDR2 FVKESK. Losses at the gene ends were 1 base for V and 3 bases for J; bases not matched to a gene: 5. The CDR3 bases are TGTGCCAGCAGCCAAGGGACTAGCTGGAGCTACGAGCAGTACTTC. Translated, it gives CASSQGTSWSYEQYF. The full variable domain, its missing parts supplied by reference TRBV14 and TRBJ2-7, is EAGVTQFPSHSVIEKGQTVTLRCDPISGHDNLYWYRRVMGKEIKFLLHFVKESKQDESGMPNNRFLAERTGGTYSTLKVQPAELEDSGVYFCASSQGTSWSYEQYFGPGTRLTVT.

The chain joins TRBV7-2 to TRBJ2-7; 7 bases align to TRBD2. The CDR3 runs 15 residues. Germline values: CDR1 SGHTA, CDR2 FQGNSA. V was pared by 5 bases and J by 5 bases, with 12 bases of the junction left unmatched. The CDR3 loop is CASSRLTGGFHEQYF. For the CDR3, the DNA is TGTGCCAGCAGCCGCCTGACGGGAGGCTTCCACGAGCAGTACTTC.

The genes are TRBV11-2 and TRBJ1-5, with a weak D call TRBD1 (6 bases). The ends were cut back, 5 bases at V and 2 bases at J, with 7 bases in the middle. Looked up from germline, CDR1 is SGHAT and CDR2 is FQNNGV. The CDR3 is made up of 13 amino acids. In DNA form, the CDR3 reads TGTGCCAGCAGCCCAGGGGGCAATCAGCCCCAGCATTTT. Protein sequence: CASSPGGNQPQHF.

With regard to this clone: The same CDR3 also results from other DNA sequences found in this sample. The rearrangement joins TRBV7-9 to TRBJ1-1; the D gene is possibly TRBD1 (6 bases). V dropped 4 bases and J dropped 1 base, with 10 bases sitting between them. CDR1 and CDR2 from the germline V gene are SEHNR and FQNEAQ (reference sequence). This CDR3 has 14 residues. Written as DNA, the CDR3 is TGTGCCAGCAGCTCGGGACAAGGGAACACTGAAGCTTTCTTT. Translating it yields CASSSGQGNTEAFF.

This sequence joins TRBV7-9 and TRBJ2-3; D may be TRBD1 (5 bases). The CDR3 is 16 amino acids. The V and J ends lost 2 bases and 0 bases respectively, with 12 bases between them. Germline V gene data show CDR1 as SEHNR and CDR2 as FQNEAQ (reference sequence). CDR3 sequence reads: CASSLQGKSSTDTQYF. DNA for the CDR3: TGTGCCAGCAGCTTACAGGGCAAATCTAGCACAGATACGCAGTATTTT. The full variable domain, in which reference TRBV7-9 and TRBJ2-3 provide the parts outside the CDR3, is DTGVSQNPRHKITKRGQNVTFRCDPISEHNRLYWYRQTLGQGPEFLTYFQNEAQLEKSRLLSDRFSAERPKGSFSTLEIQRTEQGDSAMYLCASSLQGKSSTDTQYFGPGTRLTVL.

This clone came up once. The rearrangement joins TRBV7-9 to TRBJ2-2, with 10 bases fitting TRBD2. Germline assignment: CDR1 SEHNR and CDR2 FQNEAQ (reference sequence). V lost 1 base, J lost 5 bases, and 10 bases stayed unmatched. CDR3 size: 18 residues. The CDR3 region has the DNA TGTGCCAGCAGCTTAGACCCCGCTAGCGGGAGTGAAACCGGGGAGCTGTTTTTT. It specifies CASSLDPASGSETGELFF.

V gene TRBV7-9 combines with J gene TRBJ2-5, with 8 bases identical to TRBD2. CDR1 is SEHNR, CDR2 FQNEAQ, per germline (reference sequence). V trimming: 7 bases; J trimming: 2 bases; junction bases outside the gene matches: 9. The CDR3 length is 15 residues. The CDR3 is CASTLLLAEQETQYF. The CDR3, as DNA: TGTGCCAGCACCCTATTACTAGCGGAACAAGAGACCCAGTACTTC. Together with reference TRBV7-9 and TRBJ2-5, the CDR3 gives the full variable domain: DTGVSQNPRHKITKRGQNVTFRCDPISEHNRLYWYRQTLGQGPEFLTYFQNEAQLEKSRLLSDRFSAERPKGSFSTLEIQRTEQGDSAMYLCASTLLLAEQETQYFGPGTRLLVL.

The V and J genes are TRBV7-2 and TRBJ1-2; 8 positions agree with TRBD1. Germline trimming cut 7 bases from V and 6 bases from J; bases unmatched to any gene: 7. Germline CDR1 and CDR2: SGHTA and FQGNSA. The CDR3 runs to 13 residues. CDR3 in amino acids: CASTRTGGDGYTF. CDR3 coding DNA: TGTGCCAGCACGCGTACAGGGGGGGATGGCTACACCTTC. Supplemented by reference TRBV7-2 and TRBJ1-2, the full variable domain reads GAGVSQSPSNKVTEKGKDVELRCDPISGHTALYWYRQSLGQGLEFLIYFQGNSAPDKSGLPSDRFSAERTGGSVSTLTIQRTQQEDSAVYLCASTRTGGDGYTFGSGTRLTVV.

The table lists this clone with a count of one. The chain joins TRBV7-9 to TRBJ2-7; D ambiguous. The germline V gene encodes CDR1 SEHNR and CDR2 FQNEAQ (reference sequence). The V and J ends lost 6 bases and 1 base respectively, with 10 bases between them. The CDR3 has 13 residues. CDR3 sequence (DNA): TGTGCCAGCAGGGACCGGGTTTCCTACGAGCAGTACTTC. Encoded protein: CASRDRVSYEQYF.

The gene calls are TRBV4-1 and TRBJ1-1, with D tentatively TRBD1 (6 bases). The CDR3 covers 15 residues. V was shortened by 8 bases and J by 4 bases, with 20 bases between the two germline ends. Germline-derived CDR1 and CDR2 are MGHRA and YSYEKL. The CDR3 is CASVDRGARGTEAFF. CDR3 nucleotide sequence: TGCGCCAGCGTGGATCGGGGGGCTCGGGGCACTGAAGCTTTCTTT.

The chain recombines TRBV10-2 with TRBJ1-2; D may be TRBD1 (6 bases). This CDR3 is built from 15 residues. V was cut by 0 bases and J by 4 bases, with 12 bases left in between. CDR1 and CDR2 (germline): WSHSY, SAAADI. The CDR3 region has the DNA TGCGCCAGCAGTGAGTCTTTGGGGGCGGGCTATGGCTACACCTTC. Amino acid sequence: CASSESLGAGYGYTF.

A single count supports this clone. The chain uses TRBV19 and TRBJ1-1; D uncertain. Trimming removed 4 bases at V and 6 bases at J, with 18 bases between. This CDR3 has 15 amino acids. Germline CDR1 LNHDA, CDR2 SQIVND (reference sequence). DNA of the CDR3: TGTGCCAGTAGTACCTCGGACCTCCTACAGTCTGAAGCTTTCTTT. Protein: CASSTSDLLQSEAFF.

The chain combines TRBV5-6 with TRBJ1-1; maybe TRBD1 (5 bases). V lost 4 bases and J lost 1, with 14 bases in between. The CDR3 totals 15 residues. Germline loops: CDR1 SGHDT, CDR2 YYEEEE. CDR3 in DNA: TGTGCCAGCAGCCAATTACGGGGGACGAACACTGAAGCTTTCTTT. Its translation: CASSQLRGTNTEAFF.

V usage is TRBV25-1 and J usage is TRBJ2-2; 7 bases are shared with TRBD1. Germline CDR1 MGHDK, CDR2 SYGVNS. V was clipped by 6 bases and J by 1 base; unmatched bases: 2. This CDR3 comprises 14 residues. The CDR3 DNA reads as TGTGCCAGCAGGACAGGGAGGAACACCGGGGAGCTGTTTTTT. Translating it yields CASRTGRNTGELFF. Full variable domain (outside the CDR3, taken from reference TRBV25-1 and TRBJ2-2): EADIYQTPRYLVIGTGKKITLECSQTMGHDKMYWYQQDPGMELHLIHYSYGVNSTEKGDLSSESTVSRIRTEHFPLTLESARPSHTSQYLCASRTGRNTGELFFGEGSRLTVL.

This chain connects TRBV27 to TRBJ2-3; D unclear. Germline V CDR1 and CDR2: MNHEY, SMNVEV (reference sequence). V lost 5 bases to trimming and J lost 2 bases, with 8 bases between them. There are 13 residues in the CDR3. The CDR3 DNA follows: TGTGCCAGCAGTCGTCGCCTCACAGATACGCAGTATTTT. It encodes CASSRRLTDTQYF.

This chain connects TRBV7-9 to TRBJ2-1, with 13 bases identical to TRBD2. Trimming at V came to 5 bases and at J to 4 bases, leaving 5 bases not matched to a gene. The CDR3 spans 16 residues. The germline gives CDR1 SEHNR, CDR2 FQNEAQ (reference sequence). The CDR3 loop is CASSHRLAGGYNEQFF. Here the CDR3 DNA reads TGTGCCAGCAGCCATAGACTAGCGGGAGGATACAATGAGCAGTTCTTC.

J is TRBJ2-7 and V is TRBV5-4; D unclear. Per germline, CDR1 SGHNT and CDR2 YYREEE (reference sequence). Trimming cost V 2 bases and J 6 bases, with 6 bases left between them. CDR3 length: 11 residues. The CDR3 DNA follows: TGTGCCAGCAGCTTCGGAGCCGAGCAGTACTTC. It is translated as CASSFGAEQYF.

This clone was seen only once. The chain couples TRBV20-1 to TRBJ2-7; D gene unclear. V was trimmed by 0 bases and J by 4 bases, leaving 4 bases between them. Germline V lookup: CDR1 DFQATT, CDR2 SNEGSKA (reference sequence). CDR3 length equals 11 residues. CDR3 loop: CSARERYEQYF. CDR3 DNA: TGCAGTGCTAGAGAGAGGTACGAGCAGTACTTC.

The chain employs TRBV2 and TRBJ2-7, with a possible D match to TRBD1 (6 bases). Trimming pared 8 bases from V and 1 base from J, leaving 21 bases between. Germline lookup yields CDR1 SNHLY and CDR2 FYNNEI. The CDR3 is made up of 16 amino acids. The CDR3: CASPVGPDRSSYEQYF. The CDR3 DNA reads TGTGCCAGCCCAGTAGGCCCAGACAGGAGTTCCTACGAGCAGTACTTC.

This clone was detected only once. This sequence joins TRBV18 and TRBJ1-4, with D unresolved. Per the germline V gene, CDR1 is KGHSH and CDR2 is LQKENI. The CDR3 runs 12 residues. Between the trimmed V and J ends, which lost 5 bases and 7 bases, there was a span of 8 bases. The DNA for the CDR3 is TGTGCCAGCTCAGGGATGATTGAAAAACTGTTTTTT. Protein sequence: CASSGMIEKLFF.

In the case of this clone: The sample contains more than one DNA sequence encoding this CDR3. The rearrangement links TRBV28 to TRBJ1-5; 8 bases fit TRBD1. CDR3 length: 13 amino acids. CDR1 is MDHEN, CDR2 SYDVKM, per germline. After removal of 5 bases from V and 5 bases from J, the junction contained 2 bases not matched to a gene. For the CDR3, the DNA is TGTGCCAGCAGTCTGACAGGGGATCAGCCCCAGCATTTT. Translated: CASSLTGDQPQHF.

The V call is TRBV7-6, the J call TRBJ2-1; possibly TRBD2 for D (6 bases). Germline-derived CDR1 and CDR2 are SGHVS and FNYEAQ. V shed 7 bases and J shed 2 bases, with 15 bases lying between them. This CDR3 is built from 15 residues. The CDR3 region is CASISGGGPYNEQFF. CDR3 in DNA: TGTGCCAGCATCTCCGGGGGTGGACCCTACAATGAGCAGTTCTTC.

The CDR3 loop reads CATSRDRTGVETQYF. The CDR3, as DNA: TGTGCCACCAGCAGAGATCGTACAGGGGTAGAGACCCAGTACTTC. The rearrangement joins TRBV15 to TRBJ2-5; 7 bases are shared with TRBD1. Trimming took 0 bases from V and 4 from J; bases not matched to a gene: 5. The CDR3 covers 15 residues. Per the germline V gene, CDR1 is LNHNV and CDR2 is YYDKDF (reference sequence).